These 12 T cell receptor beta chains came from one sample sequenced in a study of T-cell memory formation after mild COVID-19. Each CDR3 protein gets one entry after TCRdb re-called the 5' RACE reads with MiXCR. The sample shows around 470,000 distinct CDR3 sequences, over 15% of them seen only once. The sequencing input was PBMCs or a T cell subset sorted from them (not recorded which). Receptor source: an adult woman who had mild COVID-19 (a few samples of this study predate the infection). Cell type and time point are not known.

This clonotype was counted many times. V gene TRBV29-1 combines with J gene TRBJ2-7; 7 positions match TRBD2. V lost 0 bases to trimming and J lost 3 bases; unmatched junction nucleotides: 2. Germline V gene sequence: CDR1 SQVTM, CDR2 ANQGSEA. There are 13 residues in the CDR3. The CDR3 DNA is TGCAGCGTTGAAGAACCTAGCGGCTACGAGCAGTACTTC. This encodes CSVEEPSGYEQYF.

This clonotype has just a few counts. The chain recombines TRBV6-5 with TRBJ1-2; D unresolved. The V end lost 8 bases, the J end lost 8 bases, and 24 bases lay between the germline ends. CDR3 length: 15 residues. Germline-derived CDR1 and CDR2 are MNHEY and SVGAGI. CDR3 nucleotide sequence: TGTGCCAGCTCCCGAGAGGCGTGGGAATATGGAGGCTACACCTTC. Translating gives CASSREAWEYGGYTF.

The V call is TRBV3-1, the J call TRBJ2-7; the match to TRBD1 covers 9 bases. The V and J ends lost 0 bases and 2 bases, in that order; junction bases with no gene match: 11. CDR3 length equals 18 residues. Germline CDR1 LGHDT, CDR2 YNNKEL (reference sequence). In nucleotides, the CDR3 is TGTGCCAGCAGCCAAGATTCTTGGGACAGGGTGAGGACCTACGAGCAGTACTTC. This gives the protein CASSQDSWDRVRTYEQYF.

The genes are TRBV4-2 and TRBJ2-2, with TRBD2 identical over 10 bases. Germline V gene lookup returns CDR1 LGHNA and CDR2 YNFKEQ. CDR3 length equals 21 residues. V lost 3 bases and J lost 5; bases outside the gene matches: 21. CDR3 bases: TGTGCCAGCAGCCAGAGGATAAAGACTCCGGCCGATAGCGGGAGGACCGGGGAGCTGTTTTTT. Translation gives CASSQRIKTPADSGRTGELFF.

This clonotype was detected a few times. V is TRBV27 and J is TRBJ2-3; D gene unclear. From germline, CDR1 is MNHEY and CDR2 SMNVEV (reference sequence). The germline V and J ends were trimmed by 7 bases and 5 bases, with 16 bases remaining between them. The CDR3 is 14 amino acids. CDR3 amino acids: CASTARSKGDTQYF. The CDR3 region has the DNA TGTGCCAGCACAGCCAGGTCAAAGGGAGATACGCAGTATTTT.

This clonotype was observed a few times. This chain connects TRBV7-6 to TRBJ2-7; 12 nucleotides line up with TRBD2. The V gene's germline CDR1 is SGHVS and CDR2 FNYEAQ. The CDR3 is 16 residues long. V was pared by 0 bases and J by 5 bases, with 5 bases of the junction left unmatched. The CDR3 DNA follows: TGTGCCAGCAGCTTAGCTCCTAGCGGGGGGGCCAACGAGCAGTACTTC. Its protein product is CASSLAPSGGANEQYF.

The V call is TRBV7-4, the J call TRBJ1-5; 9 bases agree with TRBD1. V was clipped by 5 bases and J by 2 bases; unmatched bases: 16. CDR3 length: 19 amino acids. Germline values: CDR1 SGHVT, CDR2 SQSDAQ. The CDR3: CASSDTGTGTPVCNQPQHF. CDR3 nucleotide sequence: TGTGCCAGCAGCGATACCGGGACAGGGACTCCCGTTTGCAATCAGCCCCAGCATTTT.

The V and J genes are TRBV3-1 and TRBJ2-3; 12 bases are a match to TRBD2. The CDR3 runs to 16 residues. CDR1 is LGHDT and CDR2 is YNNKEL in the germline V gene (reference sequence). With V trimmed by 4 bases and J by 1 base, 3 bases remained unmatched. Here the CDR3 reads CASSRRLAGGTDTQYF. The DNA of the CDR3 is TGTGCCAGCAGCCGTCGACTAGCGGGAGGCACAGATACGCAGTATTTT.

The CDR3 bases are TGTGCCAGCACCGGCTTTCATAATGAGCAGTTCTTC. It codes for CASTGFHNEQFF. This chain links TRBV2 with TRBJ2-1; D remains ambiguous. The V and J ends lost 7 bases and 7 bases respectively, with 11 bases between them. The CDR3 is made up of 12 amino acids. In germline, CDR1 is SNHLY, CDR2 FYNNEI.

This rearrangement joins TRBV20-1 to TRBJ2-7; perhaps TRBD2 as D (6 bases). The V end was cut by 3 bases, the J end by 4 bases, with 10 bases between. Per the germline V gene, CDR1 is DFQATT and CDR2 is SNEGSKA (reference sequence). This CDR3 comprises 12 residues. The CDR3 region has the DNA TGCAGTGCTAGCGGGAGAGTATACGAGCAGTACTTC. It encodes CSASGRVYEQYF.

This clonotype was seen a handful of times. The gene calls are TRBV18 and TRBJ2-1, with D possibly matching TRBD2 (6 bases). The germline V gene has CDR1 KGHSH and CDR2 LQKENI. This CDR3 has 17 amino acids. Trimming stripped 0 bases from V and 0 bases from J, with 12 bases between. CDR3 residues: CASSPPTGAGSYNEQFF. CDR3 coding DNA: TGTGCCAGCTCACCACCGACTGGAGCGGGCTCCTACAATGAGCAGTTCTTC.

The table lists this clonotype with a few counts. The chain carries TRBV2 and TRBJ1-4; no reliable D call. Germline loops: CDR1 SNHLY, CDR2 FYNNEI. V was shortened by 7 bases and J by 3 bases, with 12 bases between the two germline ends. The CDR3 spans 14 residues. The chain's CDR3 is CASKKEAANEKLFF. The DNA for the CDR3 is TGTGCCAGCAAAAAAGAGGCGGCTAATGAAAAACTGTTTTTT.